This is a list of T cell receptor beta chains from one sample in a study of identical twins. TCRdb processed the 5' RACE reads anew with MiXCR; each CDR3 protein has one entry. This sample has 500,000 to 650,000 distinct CDR3 sequences; roughly 6.6% occur once, and the top ten carry less than 2%. A further study also used this sample, focusing on yellow fever vaccine responses in identical twins.

Input material: PBMCs. The source of these receptors is a woman between 18 and 30 years old in good health. CDR3s include the opening cysteine and the closing phenylalanine or tryptophan. Fields, in order: D gene, clone size, V gene, J gene, CDR3 DNA, CDR3 protein. A D gene is named only where the DNA matches it firmly. Clone size is stated in some rows and not others, as once, few, many or a class when expanded.

>TRBD1|few|TRBV5-1|TRBJ1-3
TGCGCCAGCCAGGGGGCCTCTGGAAACACCATATATTTT
CASQGASGNTIYF
>.|many|TRBV7-6|TRBJ2-1
TGTGCCAGCAGCTTAGTTTTGGTGAGCTCCTACAATGAGCAGTTCTTC
CASSLVLVSSYNEQFF
>TRBD2|few|TRBV10-3|TRBJ2-2
TGTGCCGTGGAAACCGGGACTAGTGCCGGGGAGCTGTTTTTT
CAVETGTSAGELFF
>.|few|TRBV4-2|TRBJ2-4
TGTGCCAGCAGCCAAGGGAGGAGTAGCGCGAGTGGGTCGGTAAACATTCAGTACTTC
CASSQGRSSASGSVNIQYF
>TRBD1|once|TRBV10-1|TRBJ1-2
TGCGCCAGCAGTGAGTCGAGATTCGGAACAGGGGGTACTGGCTACACCTTC
CASSESRFGTGGTGYTF
>TRBD2|many|TRBV20-1|TRBJ2-3
TGCAGTGCCGATCGACTAGCCGGAACAGATACGCAGTATTTT
CSADRLAGTDTQYF
>TRBD2|.|TRBV15|TRBJ2-1
TGTGCCACCAGCAGGTCGGGTAGCGGGTTCAATGAGCAGTTCTTC
CATSRSGSGFNEQFF
>.|.|TRBV3-1|TRBJ2-1
TGTGCCAGCAGCCAGGGGCACACCTACAATGAGCAGTTCTTC
CASSQGHTYNEQFF
>.|few|TRBV25-1|TRBJ2-3
TGTGCCAGCAGTGAATCGAGCTACACAGATACGCAGTATTTT
CASSESSYTDTQYF
>.|many|TRBV12-3/TRBV12-4|TRBJ1-5
TGTGCCAGCACCGGGAACTGGGGCAATCAGCCCCAGCATTTT
CASTGNWGNQPQHF
>.|many|TRBV12-3/TRBV12-4|TRBJ2-7
TGTGCCAGCAGGACACTCCCCGAGTCCGACGAGCAGTACTTC
CASRTLPESDEQYF
>.|few|TRBV14|TRBJ2-1
TGTGCCAGCAGCCAAGGCTGGCTTAACAATGAGCAGTTCTTC
CASSQGWLNNEQFF
>.|few|TRBV3-1|TRBJ2-7
TGTGCCAGCAGCCAAGAGGTTTGGGGGGTGCGTTCGAGGGAGCAGTACTTC
CASSQEVWGVRSREQYF
>TRBD2|few|TRBV7-8|TRBJ2-3
TGTGCCAGCAGCCCGGGACTAGCGGGAGGGCTAGGGACAGATACGCAGTATTTT
CASSPGLAGGLGTDTQYF
>TRBD1|few|TRBV24-1|TRBJ2-3
TGTGCCACCAGTGCCGCCTCGGGACAGGGGGCTAAGAGGGACACAGATACGCAGTATTTT
CATSAASGQGAKRDTDTQYF
>.|.|TRBV6-1|TRBJ2-2
TGTGCCAGCACCAGCCAGGACTCTAACACCGGGGAGCTGTTTTTT
CASTSQDSNTGELFF
>.|.|TRBV12-3/TRBV12-4|TRBJ2-3
TGTGCCAGCTGCCTCACCTTGACAGATACGCAGTATTTT
CASCLTLTDTQYF
>.|.|TRBV7-2|TRBJ2-3
TGTGCCAGCAGCCCGTCCTCGGGGAGGATAAGCACAGATACGCAGTATTTT
CASSPSSGRISTDTQYF
>.|few|TRBV12-3/TRBV12-4|TRBJ2-3
TGTGCCAGCAGTTTTGCCAGGAACACAGATACGCAGTATTTT
CASSFARNTDTQYF
>.|many|TRBV11-2|TRBJ1-1
TGTGCCAGCAGCTTACCCGCGGGGGGGGCTGAAGCTTTCTTT
CASSLPAGGAEAFF
>.|few|TRBV20-1|TRBJ2-5
TGCAGTGCTAGTACAGTACAAGAGACCCAGTACTTC
CSASTVQETQYF
>TRBD2|many|TRBV29-1|TRBJ2-7
TGCAGCGTTGTGGGTAGCGGGAGGATCCACGAGCAGTACTTC
CSVVGSGRIHEQYF
>.|few|TRBV28|TRBJ2-3
TGTGCCAGCAGTAGCATACAGGGCGAGAGGACAGATACGCAGTATTTT
CASSSIQGERTDTQYF